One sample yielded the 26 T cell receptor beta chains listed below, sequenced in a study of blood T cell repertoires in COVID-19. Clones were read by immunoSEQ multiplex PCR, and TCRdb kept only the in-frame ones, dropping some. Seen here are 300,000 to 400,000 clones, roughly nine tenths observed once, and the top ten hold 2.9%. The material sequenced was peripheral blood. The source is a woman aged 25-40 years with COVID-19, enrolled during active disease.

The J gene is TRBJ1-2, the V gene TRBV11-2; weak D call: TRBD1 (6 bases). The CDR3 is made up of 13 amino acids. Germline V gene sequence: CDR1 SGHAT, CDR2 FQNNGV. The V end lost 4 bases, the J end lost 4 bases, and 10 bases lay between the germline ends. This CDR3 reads CASSYLDSYGYTF. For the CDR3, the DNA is TGTGCCAGCAGCTACTTGGACAGCTATGGCTACACCTTC.

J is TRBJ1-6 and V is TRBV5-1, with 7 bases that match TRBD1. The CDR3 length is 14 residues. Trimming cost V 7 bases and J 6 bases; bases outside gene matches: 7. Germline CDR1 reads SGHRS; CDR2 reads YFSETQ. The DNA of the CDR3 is TGCGCCAGCCGGGCGGGGACAGCTAATTCACCCCTCCACTTT. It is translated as CASRAGTANSPLHF.

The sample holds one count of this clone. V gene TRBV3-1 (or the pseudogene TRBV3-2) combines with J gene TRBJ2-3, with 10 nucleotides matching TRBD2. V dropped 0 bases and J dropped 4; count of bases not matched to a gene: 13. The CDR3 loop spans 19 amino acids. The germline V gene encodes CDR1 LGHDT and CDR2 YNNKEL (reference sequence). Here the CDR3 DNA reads TGTGCCAGCAGCCAAGATAGGCGAGGACTAGCGGTGGAAGCAGATACGCAGTATTTT. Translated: CASSQDRRGLAVEADTQYF.

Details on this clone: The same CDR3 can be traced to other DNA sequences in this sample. The CDR3 protein is CASSIQGGQPQHF. The CDR3 nucleotides read TGTGCCAGTAGTATACAGGGAGGCCAGCCCCAGCATTTT. This sequence joins TRBV19 and TRBJ1-5; possibly TRBD1 for D (5 bases). This CDR3 spans 13 amino acids. The V gene lost 2 bases and the J gene lost 7 bases, with 9 bases spanning the gap. Germline assignment: CDR1 LNHDA and CDR2 SQIVND (reference sequence).

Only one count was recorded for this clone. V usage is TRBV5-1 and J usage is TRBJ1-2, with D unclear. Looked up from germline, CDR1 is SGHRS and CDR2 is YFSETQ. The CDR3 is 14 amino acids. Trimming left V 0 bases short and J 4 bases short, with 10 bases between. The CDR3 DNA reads TGCGCCAGCAGCTTGGGAGGCGGAACCTATGGCTACACCTTC. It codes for CASSLGGGTYGYTF.

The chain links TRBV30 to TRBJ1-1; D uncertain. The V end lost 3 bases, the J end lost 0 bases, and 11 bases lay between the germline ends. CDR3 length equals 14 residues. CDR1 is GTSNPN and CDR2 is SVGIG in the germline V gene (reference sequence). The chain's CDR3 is CAWSGILMNTEAFF. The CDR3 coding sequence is TGTGCCTGGAGCGGTATACTCATGAACACTGAAGCTTTCTTT.

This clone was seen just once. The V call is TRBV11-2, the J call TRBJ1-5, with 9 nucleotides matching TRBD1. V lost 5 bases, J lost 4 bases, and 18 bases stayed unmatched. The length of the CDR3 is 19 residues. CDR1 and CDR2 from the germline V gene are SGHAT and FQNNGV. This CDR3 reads CASSHMSLTGGAGNQPQHF. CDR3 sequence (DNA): TGTGCCAGCAGCCACATGAGCCTTACAGGGGGCGCTGGGAATCAGCCCCAGCATTTT.

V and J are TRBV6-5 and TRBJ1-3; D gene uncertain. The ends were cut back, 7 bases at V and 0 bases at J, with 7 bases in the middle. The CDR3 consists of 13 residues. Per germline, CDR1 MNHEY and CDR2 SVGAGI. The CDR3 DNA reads TGTGCCAGCACTCTCTCCTCTGGAAACACCATATATTTT. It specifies CASTLSSGNTIYF.

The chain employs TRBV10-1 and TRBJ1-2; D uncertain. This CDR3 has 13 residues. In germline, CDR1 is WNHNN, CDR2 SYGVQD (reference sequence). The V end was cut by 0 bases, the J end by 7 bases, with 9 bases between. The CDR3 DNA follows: TGCGCCAGCAGTGAGTCGACTCGGGGTGGCTACACCTTC. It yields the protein CASSESTRGGYTF.

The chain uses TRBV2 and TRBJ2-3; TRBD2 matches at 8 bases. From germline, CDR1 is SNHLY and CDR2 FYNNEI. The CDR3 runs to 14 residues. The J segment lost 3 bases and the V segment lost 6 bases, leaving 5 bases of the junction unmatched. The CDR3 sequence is CASRLTSVTDTQYF. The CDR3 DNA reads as TGTGCCAGCAGGTTGACTAGCGTGACAGATACGCAGTATTTT.

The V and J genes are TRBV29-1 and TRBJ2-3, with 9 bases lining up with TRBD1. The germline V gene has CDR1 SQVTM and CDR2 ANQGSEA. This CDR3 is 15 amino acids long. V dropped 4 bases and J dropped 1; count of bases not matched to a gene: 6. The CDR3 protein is CSVAQGAQGTDTQYF. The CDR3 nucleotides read TGCAGCGTTGCACAGGGGGCGCAAGGCACAGATACGCAGTATTTT.

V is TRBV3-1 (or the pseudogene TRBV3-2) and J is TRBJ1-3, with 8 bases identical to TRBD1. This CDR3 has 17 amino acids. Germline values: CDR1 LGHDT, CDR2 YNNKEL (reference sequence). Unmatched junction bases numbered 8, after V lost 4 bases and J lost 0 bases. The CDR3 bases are TGTGCCAGCAGCCCAGACAGGGGAACTAGCTCTGGAAACACCATATATTTT. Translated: CASSPDRGTSSGNTIYF.

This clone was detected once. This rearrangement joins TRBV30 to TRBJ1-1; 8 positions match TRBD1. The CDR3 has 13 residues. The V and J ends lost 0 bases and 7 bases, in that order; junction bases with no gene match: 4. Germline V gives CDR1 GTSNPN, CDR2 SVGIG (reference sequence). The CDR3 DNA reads TGTGCCTGGAGTGTGGGACAGGCGGTTGAAGCTTTCTTT. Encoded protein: CAWSVGQAVEAFF.

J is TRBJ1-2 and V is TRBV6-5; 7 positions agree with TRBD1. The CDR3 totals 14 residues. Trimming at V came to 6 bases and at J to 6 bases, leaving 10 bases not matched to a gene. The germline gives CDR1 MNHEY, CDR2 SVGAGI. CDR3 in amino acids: CASSLQGSLDGYTF. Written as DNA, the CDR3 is TGTGCCAGCAGCTTACAGGGGTCGTTGGATGGCTACACCTTC.

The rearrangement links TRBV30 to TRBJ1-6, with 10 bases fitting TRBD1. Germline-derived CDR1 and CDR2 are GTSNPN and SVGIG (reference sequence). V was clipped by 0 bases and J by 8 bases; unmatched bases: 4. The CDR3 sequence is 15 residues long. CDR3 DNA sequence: TGTGCCTGGAGTGTCACCGGGACAGGGGATTCACCCCTCCACTTT. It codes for CAWSVTGTGDSPLHF. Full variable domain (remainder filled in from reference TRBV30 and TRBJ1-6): SQTIHQWPATLVQPVGSPLSLECTVEGTSNPNLYWYRQAAGRGLQLLFYSVGIGQISSEVPQNLSASRPQDRQFILSSKKLLLSDSGFYLCAWSVTGTGDSPLHFGNGTRLTVT.

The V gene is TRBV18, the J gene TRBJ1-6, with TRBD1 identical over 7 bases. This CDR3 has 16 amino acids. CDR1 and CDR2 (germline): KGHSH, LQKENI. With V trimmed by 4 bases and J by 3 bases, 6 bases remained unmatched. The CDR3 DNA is TGTGCCAGCTCACAGGACAGGAATCTCTATAATTCACCCCTCCACTTT. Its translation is CASSQDRNLYNSPLHF.

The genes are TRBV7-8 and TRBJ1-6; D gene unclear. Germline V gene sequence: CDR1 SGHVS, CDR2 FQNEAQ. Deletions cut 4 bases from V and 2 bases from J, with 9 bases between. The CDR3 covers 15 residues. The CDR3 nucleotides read TGTGCCAGCAGCTCCGTAGTGGCCTATAATTCACCCCTCCACTTT. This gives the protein CASSSVVAYNSPLHF.

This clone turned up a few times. CDR3 protein: CSVNLAGAGEQYF. In nucleotides, the CDR3 is TGCAGCGTAAATCTAGCGGGAGCGGGGGAGCAGTACTTC. This chain links TRBV29-1 with TRBJ2-7, with TRBD2 matching over 10 bases. The trim removed 6 bases at V and 7 bases at J, leaving 9 bases unmatched. This CDR3 spans 13 amino acids. The germline V gene has CDR1 SQVTM and CDR2 ANQGSEA.

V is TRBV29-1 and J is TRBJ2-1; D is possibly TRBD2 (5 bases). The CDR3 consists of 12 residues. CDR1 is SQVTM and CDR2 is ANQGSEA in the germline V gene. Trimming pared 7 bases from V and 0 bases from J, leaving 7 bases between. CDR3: CSGRDSYNEQFF. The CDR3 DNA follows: TGCAGCGGCCGGGACTCCTACAATGAGCAGTTCTTC.

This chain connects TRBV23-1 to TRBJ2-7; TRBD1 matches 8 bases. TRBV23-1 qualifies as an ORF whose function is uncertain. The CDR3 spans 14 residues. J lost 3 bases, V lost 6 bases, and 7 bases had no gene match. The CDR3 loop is CASSRIGTGYEQYF. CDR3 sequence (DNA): TGCGCCAGCAGCCGAATCGGGACAGGCTACGAGCAGTACTTC.

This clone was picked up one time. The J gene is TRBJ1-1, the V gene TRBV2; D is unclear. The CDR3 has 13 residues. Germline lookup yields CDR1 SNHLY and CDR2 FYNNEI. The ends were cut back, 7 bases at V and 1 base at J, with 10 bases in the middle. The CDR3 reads CASISDGNTEAFF. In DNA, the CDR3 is TGTGCCAGCATCTCAGATGGGAACACTGAAGCTTTCTTT.

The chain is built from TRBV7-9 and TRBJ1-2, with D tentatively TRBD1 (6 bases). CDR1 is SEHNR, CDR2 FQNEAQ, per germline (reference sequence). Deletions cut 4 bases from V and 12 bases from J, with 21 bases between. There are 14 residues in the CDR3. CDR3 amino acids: CASSYSTGKGVNTF. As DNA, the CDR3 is TGTGCCAGCAGCTACTCGACAGGAAAAGGAGTCAACACCTTC. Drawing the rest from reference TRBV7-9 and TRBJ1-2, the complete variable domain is DTGVSQNPRHKITKRGQNVTFRCDPISEHNRLYWYRQTLGQGPEFLTYFQNEAQLEKSRLLSDRFSAERPKGSFSTLEIQRTEQGDSAMYLCASSYSTGKGVNTFGSGTRLTVV.

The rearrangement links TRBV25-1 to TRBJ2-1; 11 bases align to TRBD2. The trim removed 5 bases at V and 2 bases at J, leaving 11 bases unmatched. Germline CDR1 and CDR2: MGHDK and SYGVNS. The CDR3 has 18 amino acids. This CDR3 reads CASSSSGRAPSPYNEQFF. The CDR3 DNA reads TGTGCCAGCAGTAGTAGCGGGAGGGCTCCATCCCCCTACAATGAGCAGTTCTTC.

The chain's CDR3 is CASSLMAFGGQETQYF. The CDR3 DNA sequence: TGTGCCAGCAGTTTGATGGCATTCGGGGGGCAAGAGACCCAGTACTTC. J is TRBJ2-5 and V is TRBV27; TRBD2 agrees at 7 bases. The germline V gene has CDR1 MNHEY and CDR2 SMNVEV (reference sequence). The V and J ends lost 3 bases and 2 bases, in that order; junction bases with no gene match: 9. CDR3 length: 16 amino acids.

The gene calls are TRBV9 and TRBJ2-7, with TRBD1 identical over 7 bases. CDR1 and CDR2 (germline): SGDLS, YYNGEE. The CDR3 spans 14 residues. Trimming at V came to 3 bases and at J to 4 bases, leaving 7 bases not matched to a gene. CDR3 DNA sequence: TGTGCCAGCAGCGCCGGGACAGAAACTTACGAGCAGTACTTC. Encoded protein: CASSAGTETYEQYF.

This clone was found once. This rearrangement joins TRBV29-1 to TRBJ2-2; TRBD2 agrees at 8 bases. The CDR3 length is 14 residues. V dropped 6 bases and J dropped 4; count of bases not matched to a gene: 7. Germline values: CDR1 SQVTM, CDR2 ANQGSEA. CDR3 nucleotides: TGCAGCGTCGACGGGAGGGCGGGCACCGGGGAGCTGTTTTTT. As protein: CSVDGRAGTGELFF.